The source of this T cell receptor beta chain is a study of blood T cell repertoires in COVID-19. Some clones are missing from TCRdb's copy, which holds only in-frame ones; the method was immunoSEQ multiplex PCR. The sample includes 400,000 or so clones, around 89% of them seen just once. J gave up 0 bases and V 2 bases, and 9 bases lay outside the gene matches. The CDR3 runs 18 residues. Per germline, CDR1 SGHDT and CDR2 YYEEEE. This clonotype was obtained from a man aged 25-45 years who had recovered from COVID-19. The specimen sequenced was PBMCs or T cells enriched from blood (not recorded which). The chain has TRBV5-6 and TRBJ1-5; 9 bases match TRBD1. CDR3 in amino acids: CASSLGGTGPYSNQPQHF. In nucleotides, the CDR3 is TGTGCCAGCAGCTTAGGCGGGACAGGGCCTTATAGCAATCAGCCCCAGCATTTT.